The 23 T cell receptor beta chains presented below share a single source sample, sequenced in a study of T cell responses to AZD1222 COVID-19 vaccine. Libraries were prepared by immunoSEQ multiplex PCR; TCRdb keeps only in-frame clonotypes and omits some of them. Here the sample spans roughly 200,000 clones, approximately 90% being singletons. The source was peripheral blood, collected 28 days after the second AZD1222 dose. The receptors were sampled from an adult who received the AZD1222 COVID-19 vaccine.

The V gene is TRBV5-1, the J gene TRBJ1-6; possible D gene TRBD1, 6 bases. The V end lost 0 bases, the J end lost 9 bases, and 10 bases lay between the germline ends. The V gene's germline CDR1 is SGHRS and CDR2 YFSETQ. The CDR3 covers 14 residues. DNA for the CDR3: TGCGCCAGCAGCTTGGAGGGGGGGCGTTCACCCCTCCACTTT. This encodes CASSLEGGRSPLHF.

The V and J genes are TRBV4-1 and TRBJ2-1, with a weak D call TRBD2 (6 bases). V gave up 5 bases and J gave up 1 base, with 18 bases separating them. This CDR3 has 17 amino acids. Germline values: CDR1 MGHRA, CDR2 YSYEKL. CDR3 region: CASSILGGRLSYNEQFF. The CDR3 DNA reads TGCGCCAGCAGCATACTAGGAGGGAGGCTATCCTACAATGAGCAGTTCTTC.

The CDR3 reads CASRGQGEAEAFF. DNA for the CDR3: TGTGCCAGCAGAGGACAGGGGGAGGCTGAAGCTTTCTTT. The rearrangement links TRBV6-4 to TRBJ1-1; 10 bases are shared with TRBD1. Per the germline V gene, CDR1 is MRHNA and CDR2 is SNTAGT. This CDR3 spans 13 amino acids. J gave up 6 bases and V 6 bases, and 4 bases lay outside the gene matches.

The CDR3 sequence is CASRQASGGRDEQFF. The CDR3 DNA reads as TGTGCCAGCAGACAGGCTAGCGGAGGGAGGGATGAGCAGTTCTTC. V gene TRBV28 combines with J gene TRBJ2-1, with 7 bases that match TRBD2. Germline CDR1 is MDHEN and CDR2 is SYDVKM. J gave up 8 bases and V 6 bases, and 13 bases lay outside the gene matches. CDR3 length: 15 residues. Variable domain in full (rest from reference TRBV28 and TRBJ2-1): DVKVTQSSRYLVKRTGEKVFLECVQDMDHENMFWYRQDPGLGLRLIYFSYDVKMKEKGDIPEGYSVSREKKERFSLILESASTNQTSMYLCASRQASGGRDEQFFGPGTRLTVL.

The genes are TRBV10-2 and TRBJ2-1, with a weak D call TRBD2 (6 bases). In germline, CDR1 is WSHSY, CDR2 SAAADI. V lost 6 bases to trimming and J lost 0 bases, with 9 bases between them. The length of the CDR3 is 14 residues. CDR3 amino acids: CASSPSVSYNEQFF. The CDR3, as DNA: TGCGCCAGCAGCCCTAGCGTCTCCTACAATGAGCAGTTCTTC.

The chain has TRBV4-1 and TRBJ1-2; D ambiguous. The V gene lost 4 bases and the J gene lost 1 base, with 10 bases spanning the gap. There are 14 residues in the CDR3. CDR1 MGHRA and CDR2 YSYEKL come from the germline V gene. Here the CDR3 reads CASSLGRYNYGYTF. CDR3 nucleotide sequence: TGCGCCAGCAGCCTTGGACGGTATAACTATGGCTACACCTTC.

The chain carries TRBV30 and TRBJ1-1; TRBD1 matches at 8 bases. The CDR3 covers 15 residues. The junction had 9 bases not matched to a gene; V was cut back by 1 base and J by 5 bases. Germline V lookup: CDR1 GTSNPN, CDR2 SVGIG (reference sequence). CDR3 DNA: TGTGCCTGGAGTGCCCCTCCAGGGGGCAAGACTGAAGCTTTCTTT. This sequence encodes CAWSAPPGGKTEAFF.

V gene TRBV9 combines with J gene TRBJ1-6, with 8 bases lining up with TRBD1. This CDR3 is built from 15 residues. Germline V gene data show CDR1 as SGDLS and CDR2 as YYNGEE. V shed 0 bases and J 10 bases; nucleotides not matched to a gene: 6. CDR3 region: CASSVDDRGGSPLHF. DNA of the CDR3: TGTGCCAGCAGCGTAGACGACAGGGGTGGGTCACCCCTCCACTTT.

In DNA form, the CDR3 reads TGTGCCAGCAGCTTAGCGCTCGGGTCCTTGAATAATTCACCCCTCCACTTT. Its translation is CASSLALGSLNNSPLHF. This chain uses TRBV7-2 with TRBJ1-6; the D is unclear. The CDR3 length is 17 residues. In germline, CDR1 is SGHTA, CDR2 FQGNSA. V lost 0 bases and J 5 bases, leaving 14 bases between the germline ends.

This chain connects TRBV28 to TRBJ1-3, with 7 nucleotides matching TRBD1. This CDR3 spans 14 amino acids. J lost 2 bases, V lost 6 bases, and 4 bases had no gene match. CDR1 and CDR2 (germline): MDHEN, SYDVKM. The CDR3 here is CASRKTGAGNTIYF. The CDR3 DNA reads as TGTGCCAGCAGGAAAACAGGGGCTGGAAACACCATATATTTT.

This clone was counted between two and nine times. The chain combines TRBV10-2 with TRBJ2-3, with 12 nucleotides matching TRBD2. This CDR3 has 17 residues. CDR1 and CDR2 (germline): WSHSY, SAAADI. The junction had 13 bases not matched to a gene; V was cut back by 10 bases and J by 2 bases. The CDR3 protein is CANGLAGFALNTDTQYF. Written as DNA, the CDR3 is TGCGCCAACGGACTAGCGGGGTTTGCTCTAAACACAGATACGCAGTATTTT.

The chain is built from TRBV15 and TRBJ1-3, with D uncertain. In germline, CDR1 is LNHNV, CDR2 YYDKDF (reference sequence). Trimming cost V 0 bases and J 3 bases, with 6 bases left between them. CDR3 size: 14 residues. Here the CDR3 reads CATSRERVGNTIYF. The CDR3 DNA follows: TGTGCCACCAGCAGAGAAAGGGTTGGAAACACCATATATTTT.

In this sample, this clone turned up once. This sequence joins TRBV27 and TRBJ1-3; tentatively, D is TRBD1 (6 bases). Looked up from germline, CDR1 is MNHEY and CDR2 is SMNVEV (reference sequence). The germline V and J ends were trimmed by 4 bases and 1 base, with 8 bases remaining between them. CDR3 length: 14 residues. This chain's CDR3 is CASSSTGSGNTIYF. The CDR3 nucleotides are TGTGCCAGCAGTTCAACAGGGTCTGGAAACACCATATATTTT.

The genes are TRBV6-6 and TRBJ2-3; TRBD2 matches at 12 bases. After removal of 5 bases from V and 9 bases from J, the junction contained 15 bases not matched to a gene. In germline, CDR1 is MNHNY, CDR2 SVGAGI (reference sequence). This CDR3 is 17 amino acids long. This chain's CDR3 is CASSPDGLAGGGRTQYF. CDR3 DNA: TGTGCCAGCAGTCCCGATGGGCTAGCGGGAGGGGGAAGGACGCAGTATTTT.

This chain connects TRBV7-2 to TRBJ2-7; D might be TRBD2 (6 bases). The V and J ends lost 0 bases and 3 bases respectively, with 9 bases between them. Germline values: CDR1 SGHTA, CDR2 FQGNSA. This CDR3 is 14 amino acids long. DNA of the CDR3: TGTGCCAGCAGCTTAGCGGGAGGTAGCTACGAGCAGTACTTC. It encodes CASSLAGGSYEQYF. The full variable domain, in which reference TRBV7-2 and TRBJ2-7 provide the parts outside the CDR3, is GAGVSQSPSNKVTEKGKDVELRCDPISGHTALYWYRQSLGQGLEFLIYFQGNSAPDKSGLPSDRFSAERTGGSVSTLTIQRTQQEDSAVYLCASSLAGGSYEQYFGPGTRLTVT.

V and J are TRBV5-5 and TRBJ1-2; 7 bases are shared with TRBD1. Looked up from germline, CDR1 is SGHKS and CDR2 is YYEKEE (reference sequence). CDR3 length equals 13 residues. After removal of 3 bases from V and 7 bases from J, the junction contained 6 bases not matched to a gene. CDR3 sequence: CASSWTGSGGYTF. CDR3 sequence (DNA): TGTGCCAGCAGCTGGACAGGCTCCGGTGGCTACACCTTC.

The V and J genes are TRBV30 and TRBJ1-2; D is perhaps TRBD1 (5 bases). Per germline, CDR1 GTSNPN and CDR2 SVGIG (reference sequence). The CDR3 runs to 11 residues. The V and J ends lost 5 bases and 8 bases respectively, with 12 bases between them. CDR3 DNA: TGTGCCTGGTCCAGGGACCGGGGCTACACCTTC. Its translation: CAWSRDRGYTF.

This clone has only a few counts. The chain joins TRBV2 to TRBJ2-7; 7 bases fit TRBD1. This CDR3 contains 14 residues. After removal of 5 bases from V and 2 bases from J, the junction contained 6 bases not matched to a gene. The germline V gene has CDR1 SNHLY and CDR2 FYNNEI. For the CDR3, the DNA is TGTGCCAGCAGTCGTAACAGGGGCCCCTACGAGCAGTACTTC. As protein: CASSRNRGPYEQYF.

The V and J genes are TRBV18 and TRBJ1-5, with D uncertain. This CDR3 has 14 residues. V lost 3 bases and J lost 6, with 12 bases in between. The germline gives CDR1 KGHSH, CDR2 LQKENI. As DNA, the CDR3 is TGTGCCAGCTCACCTTCGACTCCAGGTCAGCCCCAGCATTTT. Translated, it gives CASSPSTPGQPQHF.

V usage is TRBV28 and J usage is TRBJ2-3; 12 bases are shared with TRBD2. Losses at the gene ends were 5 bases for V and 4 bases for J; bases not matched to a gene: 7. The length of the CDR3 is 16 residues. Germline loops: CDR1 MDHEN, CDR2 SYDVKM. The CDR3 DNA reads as TGTGCCAGCAGTACCCGACTAGCGGGAGTTCCAGATACGCAGTATTTT. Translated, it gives CASSTRLAGVPDTQYF.

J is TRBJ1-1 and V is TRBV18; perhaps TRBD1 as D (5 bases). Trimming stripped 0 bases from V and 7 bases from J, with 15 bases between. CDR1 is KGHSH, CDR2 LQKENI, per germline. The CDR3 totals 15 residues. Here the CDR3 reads CASSPPERGVNEAFF. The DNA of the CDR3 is TGTGCCAGCTCACCACCGGAGAGAGGGGTGAATGAAGCTTTCTTT.

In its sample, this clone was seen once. CDR3 region: CASSLAPARAGGPSYEQYF. The CDR3 DNA reads as TGCGCCAGCAGCTTGGCCCCCGCGCGAGCGGGAGGGCCTTCCTACGAGCAGTACTTC. This chain connects TRBV5-1 to TRBJ2-7, with 10 nucleotides matching TRBD2. Germline V gene sequence: CDR1 SGHRS, CDR2 YFSETQ. The CDR3 covers 19 residues. V was clipped by 0 bases and J by 1 base; unmatched bases: 13.

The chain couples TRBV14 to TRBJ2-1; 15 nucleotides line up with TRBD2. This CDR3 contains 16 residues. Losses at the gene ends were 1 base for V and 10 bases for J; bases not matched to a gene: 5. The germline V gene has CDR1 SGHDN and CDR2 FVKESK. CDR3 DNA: TGTGCCAGCAGCCAAGGGACTAGCGGGAGGGCTGGGGAGCAGTTCTTC. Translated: CASSQGTSGRAGEQFF.